These 15 T cell receptor beta chains originate from one sample sequenced in a study of blood T cell repertoires in COVID-19. Profiled with immunoSEQ multiplex PCR; TCRdb holds only in-frame clones, not every one. The sample contains some 200,000 clones, 90% to 95% of which appear only once. The sequencing sample was made of peripheral blood. All receptors come from a man aged 25 to 40 with COVID-19, enrolled during active disease.

The chain is built from TRBV6-5 and TRBJ1-3; TRBD1 might be the D (5 bases). Germline V gene data show CDR1 as MNHEY and CDR2 as SVGAGI. The CDR3 runs 14 residues. Trimming left V 7 bases short and J 1 base short, with 11 bases between. The CDR3 nucleotides read TGTGCCAGCACCCTAACAGGATCTGGAAACACCATATATTTT. It encodes CASTLTGSGNTIYF.

The chain has TRBV19 and TRBJ1-5; 8 bases line up with TRBD1. There are 14 residues in the CDR3. The germline CDR1 and CDR2 sequences are LNHDA and SQIVND (reference sequence). Trimming at V came to 7 bases and at J to 2 bases, leaving 4 bases not matched to a gene. The CDR3 nucleotides are TGTGCCAGTACAGGGGGCCGGGGCAATCAGCCCCAGCATTTT. Protein product: CASTGGRGNQPQHF. Variable domain in full (rest from reference TRBV19 and TRBJ1-5): DGGITQSPKYLFRKEGQNVTLSCEQNLNHDAMYWYRQDPGQGLRLIYYSQIVNDFQKGDIAEGYSVSREKKESFPLTVTSAQKNPTAFYLCASTGGRGNQPQHFGDGTRLSIL.

This chain connects TRBV3-1 (or the pseudogene TRBV3-2) to TRBJ1-5; maybe TRBD1 (6 bases). Germline V CDR1 and CDR2: LGHDT, YNNKEL (reference sequence). Trimming removed 4 bases from V and 4 bases from J, with 14 bases in between. The CDR3 totals 15 residues. The DNA of the CDR3 is TGTGCCAGCAGCCGGGCGGGGGGCGGAAATCAGCCCCAGCATTTT. As protein: CASSRAGGGNQPQHF.

The chain combines TRBV5-4 with TRBJ1-1; perhaps TRBD1 as D (6 bases). V lost 3 bases to trimming and J lost 1 base, with 19 bases between them. CDR1 and CDR2 (germline): SGHNT, YYREEE (reference sequence). The CDR3 spans 17 residues. CDR3 bases: TGTGCCAGCAGCTCCGAGCAAAACCCGACAGGGAACACTGAAGCTTTCTTT. This codes for CASSSEQNPTGNTEAFF. Looking up the rest from reference TRBV5-4 and TRBJ1-1 gives the full variable domain: ETGVTQSPTHLIKTRGQQVTLRCSSQSGHNTVSWYQQALGQGPQFIFQYYREEENGRGNFPPRFSGLQFPNYSSELNVNALELDDSALYLCASSSEQNPTGNTEAFFGQGTRLTVV.

The chain carries TRBV6-5 and TRBJ1-2, with TRBD1 identical over 7 bases. CDR1 and CDR2 from the germline V gene are MNHEY and SVGAGI. Trimming at V came to 2 bases and at J to 6 bases, leaving 9 bases not matched to a gene. The CDR3 loop spans 15 amino acids. The CDR3 here is CASSYAGQTIHGYTF. CDR3 nucleotides: TGTGCCAGCAGTTACGCGGGACAGACAATACATGGCTACACCTTC.

This clone came up once. The chain recombines TRBV4-1 with TRBJ2-5; 9 nucleotides align to TRBD1. CDR1 is MGHRA and CDR2 is YSYEKL in the germline V gene. V was pared by 2 bases and J by 5 bases, with 6 bases of the junction left unmatched. The CDR3 has 15 residues. CDR3 DNA: TGCGCCAGCAGCCAATTTACAGGGGGCATCGAGACCCAGTACTTC. This sequence encodes CASSQFTGGIETQYF.

The genes are TRBV5-1 and TRBJ1-2; the D gene is possibly TRBD1 (6 bases). CDR3 size: 13 residues. V was trimmed by 4 bases and J by 4 bases, leaving 11 bases between them. The germline CDR1 and CDR2 sequences are SGHRS and YFSETQ. Written as DNA, the CDR3 is TGCGCCAGCAGCCCGAGGACAGTCTATGGCTACACCTTC. Residues: CASSPRTVYGYTF. Supplemented by reference TRBV5-1 and TRBJ1-2, the full variable domain reads KAGVTQTPRYLIKTRGQQVTLSCSPISGHRSVSWYQQTPGQGLQFLFEYFSETQRNKGNFPGRFSGRQFSNSRSEMNVSTLELGDSALYLCASSPRTVYGYTFGSGTRLTVV.

The rearrangement uses TRBV6-5 and TRBJ1-1; no definite D call. V was cut by 6 bases and J by 8 bases, with 19 bases left in between. Germline V gene lookup returns CDR1 MNHEY and CDR2 SVGAGI. This CDR3 has 14 residues. CDR3 DNA: TGTGCCAGCAGCGCAGCGCGGGTCCTTTTCGAAGCTTTCTTT. This codes for CASSAARVLFEAFF.

As regards this clone: The sample has other DNA sequences that encode this CDR3 too. This chain links TRBV12-3 or TRBV12-4 with TRBJ2-7; TRBD1 matches 9 bases. Trimming cost V 5 bases and J 3 bases; bases outside gene matches: 2. This CDR3 region has 13 residues. The DNA of the CDR3 is TGTGCCAGCAGTCGACAGGGGGTCTACGAGCAGTACTTC. Translating gives CASSRQGVYEQYF.

The chain carries TRBV6-5 and TRBJ2-7; TRBD2 matches at 9 bases. CDR1 and CDR2 from the germline V gene are MNHEY and SVGAGI. Trimming cost V 7 bases and J 2 bases; bases outside gene matches: 6. The CDR3 runs to 14 residues. CDR3 DNA sequence: TGTGCCAGCATTACGCTAGCGGGGACCTACGAGCAGTACTTC. Translation gives CASITLAGTYEQYF.

This rearrangement joins TRBV27 to TRBJ1-6; D is unclear. V dropped 5 bases and J dropped 10 bases, with 24 bases sitting between them. The V gene's germline CDR1 is MNHEY and CDR2 SMNVEV (reference sequence). The CDR3 spans 17 residues. The CDR3 sequence is CASSPTPPGLFNSPLHF. CDR3 sequence (DNA): TGTGCCAGCAGTCCAACCCCCCCAGGACTCTTTAACTCACCCCTCCACTTT.

This chain uses TRBV3-1 (or the pseudogene TRBV3-2) with TRBJ1-2, with TRBD1 as a possible D gene (6 bases). V lost 4 bases to trimming and J lost 1 base, with 10 bases between them. The germline CDR1 and CDR2 sequences are LGHDT and YNNKEL (reference sequence). The CDR3 has 14 residues. The CDR3 reads CASSPQDSNYGYTF. CDR3 DNA sequence: TGTGCCAGCAGCCCGCAGGACAGTAACTATGGCTACACCTTC.

The rearrangement links TRBV12-5 to TRBJ2-7, with D maybe TRBD1 (7 bases). Between the trimmed V and J ends, which lost 4 bases and 4 bases, there was a span of 11 bases. Germline-derived CDR1 and CDR2 are LGHNT and FRNRAP. The CDR3 contains 13 residues. As DNA, the CDR3 is TGTGCTAGTGGTTCTCAGGGGGGATACGAGCAGTACTTC. Its protein product is CASGSQGGYEQYF.

The chain couples TRBV27 to TRBJ1-3; D is unclear. Germline CDR1 and CDR2: MNHEY and SMNVEV (reference sequence). Trimming removed 6 bases at V and 0 bases at J, with 12 bases between. The CDR3 runs 15 residues. The CDR3 is CASRGAGSSGNTIYF. CDR3 coding DNA: TGTGCCAGCAGGGGCGCAGGAAGCTCTGGAAACACCATATATTTT.

This chain connects TRBV7-3 to TRBJ1-1; D is undetermined. Per the germline V gene, CDR1 is SGHTA and CDR2 is FQGTGA. This CDR3 has 13 amino acids. Trimming left V 5 bases short and J 11 bases short, with 18 bases between. The CDR3 protein is CASSPTLEEGAFF. The CDR3 nucleotides are TGTGCCAGCAGCCCCACCCTGGAGGAGGGCGCTTTCTTT.